The clone carrying this TCR beta chain was recorded once. The antigen remains unidentified. The PCR made use of 60 Vbeta and 13 Jbeta primers. Assay used: immunoSEQ multiplex PCR; TCRdb lists only in-frame clones, some missing. The sample has about 170,000 clones, roughly 85% seen once. The data originate from a study of cytomegalovirus exposure and HLA in healthy donors. Study-level results: Within a later analysis, the majority of CMV-associated TCR beta chains appeared HLA-restricted.

CDR1 and CDR2 from the germline V gene are SGDLS and YYNGEE. V was clipped by 4 bases and J by 5 bases, with 33 bases between them. The CDR3 covers 21 residues. Material: PBMCs. The TCR was taken from a male donor in good health and CMV-seronegative. V gene TRBV9 combines with J gene TRBJ2-2, with D possibly matching TRBD2 (6 bases). The CDR3 DNA follows: TGTGCCAGCAGCCATAACCCGGCGGGAAGGTTATGGGGTGGTAGTACCGGGGAGCTGTTTTTT. Its protein is CASSHNPAGRLWGGSTGELFF.